This record covers a single TCR beta chain. Original methodology: Scientists estimated how many nucleated cells there were by amplifying reference gene primers. Assay used: immunoSEQ multiplex PCR; TCRdb lists only in-frame clones, some missing. V and J calls plus clone size are reproduced from that table; the DNA served to infer D and trimming. The sample carries a few hundred thousand clones, 85% recorded once. The data originate from a study of blood T cell repertoires in COVID-19. Overall study: There were acute and convalescent COVID-19 samples, and they came from the United States, Italy and Spain.

With V trimmed by 0 bases and J by 5 bases, 11 bases remained unmatched. This CDR3 region has 17 residues. Germline CDR1 is LGHNA and CDR2 is YNFKEQ. The chain joins TRBV4-2 to TRBJ2-7, with 9 bases lining up with TRBD1. The TCR originated in a woman under 30 with acute or convalescent COVID-19. The sequencing sample was made of peripheral blood. The chain's CDR3 is CASSQESPGQGNHEQYF. The CDR3 nucleotides read TGTGCCAGCAGCCAAGAATCTCCGGGACAGGGAAACCACGAGCAGTACTTC.